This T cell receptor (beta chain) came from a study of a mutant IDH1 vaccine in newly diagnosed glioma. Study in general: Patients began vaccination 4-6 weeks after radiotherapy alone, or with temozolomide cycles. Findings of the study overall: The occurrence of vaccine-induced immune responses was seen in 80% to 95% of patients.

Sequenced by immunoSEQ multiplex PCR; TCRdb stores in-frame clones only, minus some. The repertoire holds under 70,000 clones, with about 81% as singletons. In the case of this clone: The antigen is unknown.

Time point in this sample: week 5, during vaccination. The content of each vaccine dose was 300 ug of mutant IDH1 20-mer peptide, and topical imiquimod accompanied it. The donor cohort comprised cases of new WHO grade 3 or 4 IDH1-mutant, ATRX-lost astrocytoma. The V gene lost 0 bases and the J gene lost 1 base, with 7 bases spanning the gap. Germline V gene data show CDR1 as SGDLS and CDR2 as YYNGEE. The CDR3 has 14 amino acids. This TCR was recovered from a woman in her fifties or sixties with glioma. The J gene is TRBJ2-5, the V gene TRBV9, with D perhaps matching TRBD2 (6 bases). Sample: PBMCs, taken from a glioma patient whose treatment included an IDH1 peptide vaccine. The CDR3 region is CASSVGRAQETQYF. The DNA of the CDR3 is TGTGCCAGCAGCGTAGGGAGGGCCCAAGAGACCCAGTACTTC.